This T cell receptor beta chain was sequenced in a study of technical replicates of blood from a handful of donors (dated by TCRdb to 2017 to 2019). A remark on this clone: Its cognate antigen has yet to be identified. No quality values exist for individual bases; no much larger clone is one base distant.

V drops 8 bases and J drops 1 base, leaving 22 bases in between. CDR1 and CDR2 are drawn from the germline V gene: SNHLY, FYNNEI. Including cysteine and phenylalanine, the CDR3 has 17 amino acids. Here the CDR3 DNA is all that survives: 51 bases in frame from base 1. The library came from the immunoSEQ multiplex PCR assay. In TCRdb, the immuneACCESS table is reduced to in-frame sequences with V and J assigned. These tables do not hold every clone; where another copy was compared, an unresolved V gene accounts for under half, and the others remain unexplained. The table for this sample lists about 84,000 clones; about 92% of them were counted only once. The ten biggest clones cover roughly 0.25% of the sample.

This receptor was obtained from a human donor in good health. The V and J genes are TRBV2 and TRBJ2-3; a tentative D call is TRBD2 (5 bases match). Material: T cells isolated from PBMCs. Read as DNA, the sequence is TGTGCCAGCGCCTCACTATGGGTGGACTGGGGCACAGATACGCAGTATTTT. It translates as CASASLWVDWGTDTQYF.